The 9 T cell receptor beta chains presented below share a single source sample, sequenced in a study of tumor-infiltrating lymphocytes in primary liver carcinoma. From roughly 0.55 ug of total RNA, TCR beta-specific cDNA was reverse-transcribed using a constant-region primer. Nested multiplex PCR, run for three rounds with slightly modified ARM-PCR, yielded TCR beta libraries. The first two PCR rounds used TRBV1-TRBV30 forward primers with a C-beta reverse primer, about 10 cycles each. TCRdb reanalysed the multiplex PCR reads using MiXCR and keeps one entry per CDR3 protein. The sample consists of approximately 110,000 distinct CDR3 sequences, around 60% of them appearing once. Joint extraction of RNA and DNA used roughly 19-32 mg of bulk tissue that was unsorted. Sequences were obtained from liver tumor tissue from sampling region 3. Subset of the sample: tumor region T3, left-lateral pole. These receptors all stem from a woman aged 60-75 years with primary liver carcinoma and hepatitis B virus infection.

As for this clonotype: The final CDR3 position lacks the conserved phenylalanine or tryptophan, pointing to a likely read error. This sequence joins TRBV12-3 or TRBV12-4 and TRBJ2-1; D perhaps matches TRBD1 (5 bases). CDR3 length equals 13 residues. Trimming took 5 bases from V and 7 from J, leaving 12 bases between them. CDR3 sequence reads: CASSPDRSNEQFL. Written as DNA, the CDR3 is TGTGCCAGCAGTCCCGACAGATCTAATGAGCAGTTCCTC.

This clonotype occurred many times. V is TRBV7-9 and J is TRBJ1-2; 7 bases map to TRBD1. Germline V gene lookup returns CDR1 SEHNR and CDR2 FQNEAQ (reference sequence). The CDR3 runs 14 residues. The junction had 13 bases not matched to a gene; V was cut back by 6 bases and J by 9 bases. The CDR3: CASRRIDRVESYTF. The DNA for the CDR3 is TGTGCCAGCAGGAGAATAGACAGGGTCGAGAGCTACACCTTC.

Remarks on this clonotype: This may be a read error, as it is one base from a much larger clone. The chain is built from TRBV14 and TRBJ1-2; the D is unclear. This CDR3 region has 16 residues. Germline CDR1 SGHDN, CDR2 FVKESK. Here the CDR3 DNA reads TGTGCCTGCAGCCAAGATTGGGAACGGAGGTTCTATGGCTACACCTTC. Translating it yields CACSQDWERRFYGYTF.

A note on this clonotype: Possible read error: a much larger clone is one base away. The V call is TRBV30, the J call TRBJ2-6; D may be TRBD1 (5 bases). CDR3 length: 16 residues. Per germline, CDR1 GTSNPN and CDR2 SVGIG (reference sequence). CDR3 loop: CAWSGLLTSGANALTF. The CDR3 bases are TGTGCCTGGAGTGGACTTCTGACTTCTGGGGCCAACGCCCTGACTTTC.

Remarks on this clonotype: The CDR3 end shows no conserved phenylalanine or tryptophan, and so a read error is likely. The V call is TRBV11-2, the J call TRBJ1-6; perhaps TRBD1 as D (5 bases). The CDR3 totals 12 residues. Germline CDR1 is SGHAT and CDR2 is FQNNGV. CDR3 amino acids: CAGSIAGQTLHL. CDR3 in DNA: TGTGCCGGCAGCATAGCAGGGCAAACCCTCCACCTT.

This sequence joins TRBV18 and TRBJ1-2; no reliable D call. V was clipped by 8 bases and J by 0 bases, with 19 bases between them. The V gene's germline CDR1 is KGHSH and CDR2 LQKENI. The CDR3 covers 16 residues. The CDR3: CASPRGMGFANYGYTF. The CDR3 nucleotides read TGTGCCAGCCCGCGAGGTATGGGGTTTGCTAACTATGGCTACACCTTC. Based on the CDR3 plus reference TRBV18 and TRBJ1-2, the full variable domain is NAGVMQNPRHLVRRRGQEARLRCSPMKGHSHVYWYRQLPEEGLKFMVYLQKENIIDESGMPKERFSAEFPKEGPSILRIQQVVRGDSAAYFCASPRGMGFANYGYTFGSGTRLTVV.

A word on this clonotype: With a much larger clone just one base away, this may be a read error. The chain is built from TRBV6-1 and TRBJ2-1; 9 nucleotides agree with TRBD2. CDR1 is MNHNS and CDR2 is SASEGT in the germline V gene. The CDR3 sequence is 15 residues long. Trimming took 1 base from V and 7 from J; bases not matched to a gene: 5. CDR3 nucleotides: TGTGCCAGCAGTGAAGAGGTGGCGGGAGGGAATGAGCAGTTCTTC. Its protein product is CASSEEVAGGNEQFF.

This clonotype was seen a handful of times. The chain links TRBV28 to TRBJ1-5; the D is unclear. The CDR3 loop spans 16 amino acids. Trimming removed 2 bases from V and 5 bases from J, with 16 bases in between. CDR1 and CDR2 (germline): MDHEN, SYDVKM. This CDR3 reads CASSLDTGLVYQPQHF. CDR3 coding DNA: TGTGCCAGCAGTTTAGACACCGGCCTGGTGTATCAGCCCCAGCATTTT.

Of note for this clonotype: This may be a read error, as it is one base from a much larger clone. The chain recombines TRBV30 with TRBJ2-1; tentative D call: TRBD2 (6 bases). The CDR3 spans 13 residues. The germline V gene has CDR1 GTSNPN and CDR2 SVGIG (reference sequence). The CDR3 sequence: CASSVGGPREQFF. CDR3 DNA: TGTGCCTCGAGTGTAGGAGGGCCTAGGGAGCAGTTCTTC.